Listed here are 14 T cell receptor beta chains from one sample, sequenced in a study of identical twins. TCRdb processed the 5' RACE reads anew with MiXCR; each CDR3 protein has one entry. The sample consists of around 340,000 distinct CDR3 sequences, roughly 12% of them appearing once. The same specimen was also included in a second study, on yellow fever vaccine responses in identical twins.

Sequencing was performed on CD8+ T cells sorted from blood. These TCRs come from a woman younger than 30 in good health.

Ten or more counts support this clonotype. J is TRBJ1-1 and V is TRBV6-4, with a tentative D call TRBD1 (5 bases). The CDR3 spans 15 residues. V was trimmed by 3 bases and J by 1 base, leaving 12 bases between them. Germline CDR1 reads MRHNA; CDR2 reads SNTAGT. The CDR3: CASSEGTGGNTEAFF. The CDR3 DNA follows: TGTGCCAGCAGTGAGGGTACAGGCGGGAACACTGAAGCTTTCTTT.

This clonotype was observed a handful of times. V usage is TRBV7-6 and J usage is TRBJ2-1, with D possibly TRBD2 on 6 matching bases. The germline V and J ends were trimmed by 5 bases and 7 bases, with 12 bases remaining between them. Germline V gene data show CDR1 as SGHVS and CDR2 as FNYEAQ. The CDR3 loop spans 13 amino acids. Here the CDR3 DNA reads TGTGCCAGCAGCGTCGGGGGATTGAATGAGCAGTTCTTC. It encodes CASSVGGLNEQFF.

In this sample, this clonotype turned up a few times. J is TRBJ2-7 and V is TRBV27; D gene uncertain. CDR1 MNHEY and CDR2 SMNVEV come from the germline V gene (reference sequence). The CDR3 runs 13 residues. The germline V and J ends were trimmed by 0 bases and 3 bases, with 6 bases remaining between them. In nucleotides, the CDR3 is TGTGCCAGCAGTTTATCGTCGGTCTACGAGCAGTACTTC. Its protein product is CASSLSSVYEQYF.

The rearrangement uses TRBV18 and TRBJ2-3, with 8 bases identical to TRBD1. The CDR3 is 17 amino acids. The V gene end was trimmed by 2 bases and the J gene end by 5 bases; junction bases not matched to a gene: 12. Germline V gives CDR1 KGHSH, CDR2 LQKENI. CDR3 DNA sequence: TGTGCCAGCTCACCAGAGGGCCAGGGGGCCCTCATAGATACGCAGTATTTT. Translated: CASSPEGQGALIDTQYF.

This clonotype was counted a few times. V usage is TRBV7-9 and J usage is TRBJ2-5; no definite D call. This CDR3 has 14 amino acids. V lost 7 bases and J lost 0, with 12 bases in between. Germline CDR1 reads SEHNR; CDR2 reads FQNEAQ (reference sequence). The CDR3 protein is CASTRVVYQETQYF. The CDR3 nucleotides read TGTGCCAGCACCCGAGTCGTGTACCAAGAGACCCAGTACTTC. The variable domain in full, with the rest retrieved from reference TRBV7-9 and TRBJ2-5, is DTGVSQNPRHKITKRGQNVTFRCDPISEHNRLYWYRQTLGQGPEFLTYFQNEAQLEKSRLLSDRFSAERPKGSFSTLEIQRTEQGDSAMYLCASTRVVYQETQYFGPGTRLLVL.

This clonotype was detected a few times. The rearrangement joins TRBV21-1 to TRBJ1-2; TRBD1 is the table's D call and was not checked against the DNA. TRBV21-1 is assigned pseudogene status. The CDR3 is 16 amino acids. The CDR3 is CASSTHKGTGVDGYTF. The CDR3 DNA is TGTGCCAGCAGCACGCATAAGGGGACAGGAGTAGATGGCTACACCTTC.

This clonotype was observed many times. The rearrangement uses TRBV28 and TRBJ2-1; no clear D gene. The CDR3 has 14 residues. The V gene lost 6 bases and the J gene lost 0 bases, with 9 bases spanning the gap. Per the germline V gene, CDR1 is MDHEN and CDR2 is SYDVKM. The CDR3 DNA reads as TGTGCCAGCAGCGTATCCAGCTCCTACAATGAGCAGTTCTTC. Translated: CASSVSSSYNEQFF.

This clonotype was found many times. The chain links TRBV4-1 to TRBJ2-1; D not certain. This CDR3 has 15 amino acids. V shed 3 bases and J shed 2 bases, with 11 bases lying between them. Germline CDR1 reads MGHRA; CDR2 reads YSYEKL. The CDR3 DNA reads as TGCGCCAGCAGCCACTTTCCGGGTCCCTACAATGAGCAGTTCTTC. Amino acids: CASSHFPGPYNEQFF.

This clonotype was found many times. The genes are TRBV3-1 and TRBJ1-5; TRBD1 is a possible D gene (5 bases). This CDR3 spans 12 amino acids. Per the germline V gene, CDR1 is LGHDT and CDR2 is YNNKEL (reference sequence). The V gene lost 5 bases and the J gene lost 8 bases, with 10 bases spanning the gap. The CDR3 region is CASSESGEPQHF. CDR3 DNA: TGTGCCAGCAGCGAATCGGGGGAGCCCCAGCATTTT.

The chain carries TRBV7-8 and TRBJ2-7, with TRBD1 as a possible D gene (5 bases). This CDR3 is built from 14 residues. CDR1 is SGHVS, CDR2 FQNEAQ, per germline. V was pared by 1 base and J by 3 bases, with 10 bases between. Here the CDR3 DNA reads TGTGCCAGCAGCTTAGTAACAGGTAGCTACGAGCAGTACGTC. It codes for CASSLVTGSYEQYV.

The chain is built from TRBV6-1 and TRBJ2-7, with 7 positions matching TRBD1. The CDR3 spans 16 residues. The V and J ends lost 5 bases and 4 bases, in that order; junction bases with no gene match: 14. Germline CDR1 reads MNHNS; CDR2 reads SASEGT. The CDR3 coding sequence is TGTGCCAGCAGTCAATATCCCCCCGACAGGGAATACGAGCAGTACGTC. Amino acid sequence: CASSQYPPDREYEQYV.

This clonotype has a handful of counts. The chain uses TRBV15 and TRBJ2-7; TRBD1 aligns across 9 bases. After removal of 1 base from V and 7 bases from J, the junction contained 8 bases not matched to a gene. The CDR3 extends over 15 amino acids. The germline gives CDR1 LNHNV, CDR2 YYDKDF (reference sequence). In DNA form, the CDR3 reads TGTGCCACCAGCAGAGTACCGGGACAGGGTGCGGAGCAGTACTTC. It translates to CATSRVPGQGAEQYF. Full variable domain (rest looked up from reference TRBV15 and TRBJ2-7): DAMVIQNPRYQVTQFGKPVTLSCSQTLNHNVMYWYQQKSSQAPKLLFHYYDKDFNNEADTPDNFQSRRPNTSFCFLDIRSPGLGDTAMYLCATSRVPGQGAEQYFGPGTRLTVT.

The chain couples TRBV21-1 to TRBJ2-3; the table's D call TRBD1 went unverified against the DNA. TRBV21-1 is termed a pseudogene. The CDR3 runs to 14 residues. CDR3 sequence reads: CASSTQGAIDTQYF. Written as DNA, the CDR3 is TGTGCCAGCAGCACACAGGGGGCGATTGATACGCAGTATTTT.

The V gene is TRBV20-1, the J gene TRBJ1-1; D remains unclear. Trimming cost V 4 bases and J 7 bases, with 13 bases left between them. There are 12 residues in the CDR3. Germline lookup yields CDR1 DFQATT and CDR2 SNEGSKA (reference sequence). CDR3 bases: TGCAGTGCTACCCTCAGGCGGGGTGAAGCTTTCTTT. Its protein product is CSATLRRGEAFF.